This T cell receptor (beta chain) was captured in a study of CD8+ T cells in alopecia areata (dated by TCRdb to 2017 to 2018). About the investigation overall: The treated patients took part in an open-label pilot trial in which moderate-to-severe alopecia areata was treated with oral tofacitinib at 5 to 10 mg twice daily. Patients stayed on tofacitinib for 6 to 18 months and then had 6 months of follow-up off drug so that delayed response and recurrence could be assessed. In both human patients and the C3H/HeJ mouse model, the study applied high-throughput TCRbeta sequencing to look at T cell clonal expansion in alopecia areata. Human TCRbeta sequencing covered scalp tissue and sorted CD4+ and CD8+ peripheral blood T cells from patchy and totalis/universalis alopecia areata patients and healthy controls. Tofacitinib-treated patients had biopsies at baseline and at 4 and 24 weeks of treatment, with a later scalp biopsy in several patients. Clonality in the scalp was compared among normal scalp (n=4), patchy alopecia areata scalp (n=8), and alopecia totalis/universalis scalp (n=8). RNA was obtained with the PAXgene miRNA kit for fixed scalp, the miRNeasy kit for PBMCs, and the RNeasy kit for mouse skin. immunoSEQ multiplex PCR using 35 Vbeta forward primers and 13 Jbeta reverse primers was used to amplify TCRbeta CDR3 regions. Overall study results and their limits: Shared TCR sequences between patients were less evident than in mice, which may be partly attributable to HLA diversity in the patient population. Scalp TCR repertoire analysis is complicated because resident alphabeta T cells in normal human skin are also sequenced, whereas mouse skin is dominated by gammadelta T cells. Compared with normal scalp, lesional scalp, particularly in alopecia totalis/universalis, had higher clonality and more expanded CD8+ clones, which suggests antigenic drive.

The library was generated by the immunoSEQ multiplex PCR assay. For TCR sequencing, RNA was extracted from every sample and reverse transcribed into cDNA to serve as template. First-strand cDNA was synthesized with SuperScript III using a 2:1 mix of oligo-dT and random hexamers. A synthetic immune receptor repertoire was used to measure amplification bias, and any remaining bias was corrected computationally. On the authors' methods: After raw reads were preprocessed to remove errors, the CDR3 was defined following IMGT conventions as running from the conserved cysteine to phenylalanine. Clonality was calculated as 1 minus Shannon entropy normalized by log2 of the number of productive unique TCRs. Scalp TCRbeta sequences were cross-referenced with sorted blood CD4 and CD8 repertoires so that the CD4 or CD8 identity of scalp clones could be inferred. Not all clones reach the TCRdb copy of this immuneACCESS table, which keeps in-frame sequences only. Checked studies attribute under half of the gap to unresolved V genes and leave the rest unexplained. That table gives V, J and clone size, and the DNA gave D and trimming. The sample table shows about 150,000 clones, and more than 75% are seen once. About 16% of the sample goes to the ten largest clones.

Per the germline V gene (reference sequence), PRHDT is the CDR1 and FYEKMQ is the CDR2. Trimming takes 6 bases off V and 4 bases off J; junction bases not matched to a gene: 11. From its cysteine to its phenylalanine, the CDR3 spans 16 amino acids. This entry keeps only the CDR3 DNA: 48 bases, framed from base 1. The time point label here, explained by the study, means: baseline before oral tofacitinib. Peripheral blood and lesional scalp punch biopsies were obtained from patients with alopecia areata. PBMCs were separated by density centrifugation and stained for CD3, CD4 and CD8, after which CD4+ and CD8+ T cells were sorted on a FACSAria. As regards this clone: No cognate antigen has been identified for it. No clone much larger than this one lies a single base away; base qualities are absent.

This clonotype was obtained from a human donor with alopecia areata. The chain was built from TRBV13 and TRBJ1-1; a stretch of 10 junction bases matches TRBD1. Sequenced here: CD8+ T cells sorted from blood, sampled at week 0. The sequenced DNA is TGTGCCAGCAGTTCCGGACAGGGGGATAGGAGCACTGAAGCTTTCTTT. Its coded protein is CASSSGQGDRSTEAFF.